Given below is one T cell receptor beta chain in context. Its antigen is unidentified. Only in-frame clones appear in the TCRdb table, and some are missing; sequencing was by immunoSEQ multiplex PCR. Of 5,100 or so clones listed, roughly two thirds are singletons. This entry belongs to a study of CD8 T cell repertoires and HIV-1 epitope variants. Study details: Each of Twenty-five Gag and Nef epitope peptides stimulated a separate culture.

Germline CDR1 reads MDHEN; CDR2 reads SYDVKM. The V end lost 6 bases, the J end lost 3 bases, and 11 bases lay between the germline ends. The CDR3 runs to 13 residues. The source of this sequence is a male donor with HIV. The sample was cultured CD8+ T cells derived from PBMCs. The chain combines TRBV28 with TRBJ2-5, with D maybe TRBD2 (5 bases). The CDR3, as DNA: TGTGCCAGCAGCCCCCCACTAGAAGAGACCCAGTACTTC. Protein: CASSPPLEETQYF.